This T cell receptor (beta chain) originates from a study of human T cells and chemical hapten exposure. Overall study context: Researchers reported sensitizing an approximately 2 cm by approximately 2 cm upper inner arm skin site with 2% DPC. Patch testing was performed with 0.01% DPC on the upper back, with reading at 6 days.

The time point is: patch test 2, 6 weeks after DPC sensitization. Regarding treatment: therapeutic diphenylcyclopropenone sensitization with weekly scalp DPC. This clonotype was picked up a small number of times. CDR3 length equals 14 residues. The germline CDR1 and CDR2 sequences are SGDLS and YYNGEE. Trimming took 2 bases from V and 4 from J, leaving 11 bases between them. During construction of the library, unique molecular identifiers were attached to individual cDNA molecules for quantitative, reproducible TCR counting. TCRdb used MiXCR to reprocess the RACE reads, holding one entry per CDR3 protein. The sample lists about 380,000 distinct CDR3 sequences, under 6.5% occurring once.

The receptor comes from a woman aged 18-35 years with alopecia areata. Some clones in this sample may be carry-over from other donors' samples. Material: whole blood, obtained in connection with sensitization to the hapten diphenylcyclopropenone (DPC). The chain combines TRBV9 with TRBJ2-3, with D unresolved. The CDR3 coding sequence is TGTGCCAGCAGCGTGGGTAGCTTTCCAGATACGCAGTATTTT. This codes for CASSVGSFPDTQYF.